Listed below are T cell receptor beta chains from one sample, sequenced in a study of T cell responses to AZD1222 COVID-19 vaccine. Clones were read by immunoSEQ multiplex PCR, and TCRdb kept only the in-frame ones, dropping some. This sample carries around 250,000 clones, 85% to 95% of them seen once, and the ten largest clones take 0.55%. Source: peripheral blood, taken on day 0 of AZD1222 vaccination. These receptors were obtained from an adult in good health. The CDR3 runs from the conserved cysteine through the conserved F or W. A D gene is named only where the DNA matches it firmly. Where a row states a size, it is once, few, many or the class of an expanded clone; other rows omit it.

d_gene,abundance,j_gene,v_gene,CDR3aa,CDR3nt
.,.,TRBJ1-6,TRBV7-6,CASSSQQGRNSPLHF,TGTGCCAGCAGCTCTCAACAGGGAAGGAATTCACCCCTCCACTTT
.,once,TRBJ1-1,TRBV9,CASSPADINTEAFF,TGTGCCAGCAGCCCAGCGGATATAAACACTGAAGCTTTCTTT
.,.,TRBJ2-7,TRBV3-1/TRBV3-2,CASSPRVGSYEQYF,TGTGCCAGCAGCCCCCGGGTGGGTAGCTACGAGCAGTACTTC
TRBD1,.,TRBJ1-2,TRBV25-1,CASSDAGQNYGYTF,TGTGCCAGCAGTGATGCGGGACAGAACTATGGCTACACCTTC
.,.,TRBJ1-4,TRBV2,CASSLSGGQEKLFF,TGTGCCAGCAGTCTCTCGGGGGGTCAGGAAAAACTGTTTTTT
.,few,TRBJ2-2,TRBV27,CASSLDGRNTGELFF,TGTGCCAGCAGTTTAGACGGGAGAAACACCGGGGAGCTGTTTTTT
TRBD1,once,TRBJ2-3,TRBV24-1,CATSDPDRFSGTDTQYF,TGTGCCACCAGTGACCCGGACAGGTTCTCGGGCACAGATACGCAGTATTTT
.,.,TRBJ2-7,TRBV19,CASSDPGAREQYF,TGTGCCAGTAGTGACCCGGGAGCGCGGGAGCAGTACTTC
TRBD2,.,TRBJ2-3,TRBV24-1,CATSLSGGSLTQYF,TGTGCCACCAGTCTGTCGGGAGGTTCCCTCACGCAGTATTTT
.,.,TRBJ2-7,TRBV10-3,CATRQGGSYEQYF,TGTGCCACCCGGCAGGGAGGCTCCTACGAGCAGTACTTC
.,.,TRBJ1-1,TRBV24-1,CATSRGGNTEAFF,TGTGCCACCTCCCGGGGGGGCAACACTGAAGCTTTCTTT
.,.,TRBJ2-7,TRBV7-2,CASSQGAGPYEQYF,TGTGCCAGCAGCCAAGGGGCAGGTCCCTACGAGCAGTACTTC
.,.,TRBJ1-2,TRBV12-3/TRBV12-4,CASTLGHDYGYTF,TGTGCCAGCACCCTCGGTCATGACTATGGCTACACCTTC
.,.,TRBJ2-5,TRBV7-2,CASSISGVGETQYF,TGTGCCAGCAGCATATCAGGAGTAGGAGAGACCCAGTACTTC
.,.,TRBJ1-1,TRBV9,CASSASVGATEAFF,TGTGCCAGCAGCGCTTCAGTCGGGGCCACTGAAGCTTTCTTT
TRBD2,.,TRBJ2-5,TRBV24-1,CATSDPSSGGGETQYF,TGTGCCACCAGTGATCCCTCTAGCGGGGGGGGCGAGACCCAGTACTTC
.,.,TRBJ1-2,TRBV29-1,CSVNPQGYGYTF,TGCAGCGTGAACCCGCAGGGGTATGGCTACACCTTC
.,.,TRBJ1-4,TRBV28,CASKSGATNEKLFF,TGTGCCAGTAAATCAGGGGCCACTAATGAAAAACTGTTTTTT
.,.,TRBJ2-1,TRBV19,CASSPSSHNEQFF,TGTGCCAGTAGTCCTAGCAGCCACAATGAGCAGTTCTTC
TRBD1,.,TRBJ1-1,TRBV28,CASILQGAPEAFF,TGTGCCAGCATCCTCCAGGGGGCCCCTGAAGCTTTCTTT
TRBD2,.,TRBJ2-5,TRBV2,CASSGTSGQETQYF,TGTGCCAGCAGTGGGACTAGCGGGCAAGAGACCCAGTACTTC
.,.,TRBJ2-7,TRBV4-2,CASSQAPFSGEQYF,TGTGCCAGCAGCCAAGCGCCCTTCTCGGGCGAGCAGTACTTC
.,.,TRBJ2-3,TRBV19,CASSMRRGWSTQYF,TGTGCCAGTAGTATGAGACGGGGATGGAGTACGCAGTATTTT
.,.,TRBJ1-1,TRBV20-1,CSPREVPEAFF,TGCAGCCCCCGGGAGGTCCCTGAAGCTTTCTTT
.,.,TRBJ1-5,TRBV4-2,CASSQGWTADQPQHF,TGTGCCAGCAGCCAGGGATGGACAGCTGATCAGCCCCAGCATTTT
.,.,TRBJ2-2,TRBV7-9,CASSLLVNTGELFF,TGTGCCAGCAGCCTACTCGTTAACACCGGGGAGCTGTTTTTT
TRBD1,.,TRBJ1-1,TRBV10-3,CAISELQGPGGGTEAFF,TGTGCCATCAGTGAGCTACAGGGGCCCGGGGGGGGCACTGAAGCTTTCTTT
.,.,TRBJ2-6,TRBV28,CASSAARDIYSGANVLTF,TGTGCCAGCAGTGCGGCGAGGGACATCTACTCTGGGGCCAACGTCCTGACTTTC
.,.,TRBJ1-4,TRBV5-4,CASSLNPGNNEKLFF,TGTGCCAGCAGCTTGAATCCAGGGAACAATGAAAAACTGTTTTTT
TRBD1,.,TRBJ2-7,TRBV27,CASSNTGTGRYEQYF,TGTGCCAGCAGTAATACCGGGACAGGGCGTTACGAGCAGTACTTC
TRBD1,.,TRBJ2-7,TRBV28,CASSPGQGGFEQYF,TGTGCCAGCAGTCCGGGACAGGGGGGTTTCGAGCAGTACTTC
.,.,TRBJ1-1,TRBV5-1,CASSLDGSHMNTEAFF,TGCGCCAGCAGCTTGGATGGCAGCCATATGAACACTGAAGCTTTCTTT
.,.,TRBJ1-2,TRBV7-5,CARSLEWIGTGESGYTF,TGTGCCAGAAGCTTAGAATGGATCGGGACAGGGGAATCTGGCTACACCTTC
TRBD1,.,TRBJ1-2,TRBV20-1,CSASRDRGYYGYTF,TGCAGTGCTAGTAGGGACAGGGGTTACTATGGCTACACCTTC
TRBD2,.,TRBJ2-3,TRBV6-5,CASSPVAGVRDTQYF,TGTGCCAGCAGCCCGGTTGCGGGGGTCAGGGATACGCAGTATTTT
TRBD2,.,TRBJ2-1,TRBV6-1,CASSEGLRGNYNEQFF,TGTGCCAGCAGTGAAGGGTTGCGGGGGAACTACAATGAGCAGTTCTTC
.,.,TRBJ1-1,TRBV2,CASTDNLNTEAFF,TGTGCCAGCACCGACAATTTGAACACTGAAGCTTTCTTT
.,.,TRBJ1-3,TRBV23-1,CASSQFKGMLRNTIYF,TGCGCCAGCAGTCAATTTAAGGGAATGTTACGAAACACCATATATTTT
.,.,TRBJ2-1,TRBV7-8,CASSLGGKAFSYNEQFF,TGTGCCAGCAGCTTAGGAGGGAAAGCCTTCTCCTACAATGAGCAGTTCTTC
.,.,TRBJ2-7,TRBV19,CASSTPRPPYEQYF,TGTGCCAGTAGTACCCCTCGGCCACCCTACGAGCAGTACTTC
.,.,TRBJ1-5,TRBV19,CASSREGGKQRAQPQHF,TGTGCCAGTAGTAGGGAGGGGGGCAAACAACGGGCCCAGCCCCAGCATTTT
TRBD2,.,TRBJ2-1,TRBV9,CASSVDGGGGYNEQFF,TGTGCCAGCAGCGTAGACGGGGGGGGCGGGTACAATGAGCAGTTCTTC
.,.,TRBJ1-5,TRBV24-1,CATSEGRDNQPQHF,TGTGCCACCAGTGAGGGCCGGGACAATCAGCCCCAGCATTTT
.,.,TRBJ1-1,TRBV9,CASSVGGSNTEAFF,TGTGCCAGCAGCGTAGGCGGCTCCAACACTGAAGCTTTCTTT
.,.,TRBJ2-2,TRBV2,CASSVALSRTGELFF,TGTGCCAGCAGTGTCGCCCTGTCGAGGACCGGGGAGCTGTTTTTT
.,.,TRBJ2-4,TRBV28,CASSLSYEWGRLQYF,TGTGCCAGCAGTTTATCCTACGAATGGGGGAGACTTCAGTACTTC
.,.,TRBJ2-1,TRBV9,CASSGITTSNEQFF,TGTGCCAGCAGCGGGATTACCACGTCCAATGAGCAGTTCTTC
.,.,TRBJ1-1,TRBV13,CASSSRAWVSNTEAFF,TGTGCCAGCAGCTCGAGGGCATGGGTTTCCAACACTGAAGCTTTCTTT
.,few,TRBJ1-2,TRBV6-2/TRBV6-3,CASSFQGYGYTF,TGTGCCAGCAGTTTCCAGGGGTATGGCTACACCTTC
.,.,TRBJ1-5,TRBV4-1,CASSQDPLGVNSNQPQHF,TGCGCCAGCAGCCAAGATCCCCTCGGAGTAAATAGCAATCAGCCCCAGCATTTT
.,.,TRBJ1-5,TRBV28,CASRLWTASNQPQHF,TGTGCCAGCAGGCTCTGGACAGCTAGCAATCAGCCCCAGCATTTT
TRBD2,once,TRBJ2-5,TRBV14,CASSQERGTSGGQETQYF,TGTGCCAGCAGCCAAGAGAGGGGTACTAGCGGGGGACAAGAGACCCAGTACTTC